One and the same sample provided the 10 T cell receptor beta chains below, sequenced in a study of human T cells and chemical hapten exposure. The time point: patch test 3, about 24 weeks after DPC sensitization. Treatment meaning: therapeutic diphenylcyclopropenone sensitization with weekly scalp DPC. A single record per CDR3 protein comes from TCRdb applying MiXCR to the RACE reads. The sample has about 84,000 distinct CDR3 sequences, approximately 11% seen once; the top ten hold approximately 3.7%. The sequencing here drew on whole blood, taken in connection with sensitization to the hapten diphenylcyclopropenone (DPC). The receptor source for this set is a woman aged 50 to 60 with alopecia areata. Some clones in this sample may be carry-over from other donors' samples.

The sample holds many counts of this clonotype. The chain uses TRBV5-1 and TRBJ2-3; D gene ambiguous. V dropped 0 bases and J dropped 4 bases, with 3 bases sitting between them. Germline lookup yields CDR1 SGHRS and CDR2 YFSETQ. The CDR3 totals 12 residues. CDR3 in amino acids: CASSLEADTQYF. The CDR3 nucleotides are TGCGCCAGCAGCTTGGAGGCAGATACGCAGTATTTT.

This clonotype was counted a few times. V and J are TRBV28 and TRBJ2-4, with no clear D. V was trimmed by 5 bases and J by 4 bases, leaving 3 bases between them. Germline V gene data show CDR1 as MDHEN and CDR2 as SYDVKM. The CDR3 sequence is 11 residues long. In DNA, the CDR3 is TGTGCCAGCAGTCCTAAAAACATTCAGTACTTC. The encoded protein is CASSPKNIQYF.

The rearrangement links TRBV7-3 to TRBJ2-2, with D maybe TRBD2 (6 bases). The germline V and J ends were trimmed by 5 bases and 2 bases, with 12 bases remaining between them. Per germline, CDR1 SGHTA and CDR2 FQGTGA. This CDR3 is built from 15 residues. This chain's CDR3 is CASSTPSANTGELFF. The CDR3 coding sequence is TGTGCCAGCAGCACACCTAGCGCAAACACCGGGGAGCTGTTTTTT.

For this clonotype: This may arise from a read error, as a much more abundant clone is one base away. V gene TRBV18 combines with J gene TRBJ1-5; 9 bases map to TRBD1. The CDR3 has 16 amino acids. Germline CDR1 is KGHSH and CDR2 is LQKENI. The CDR3 DNA follows: TGTGCAAGCGCCCAAGGGCACAGGGGGCTTAATCAGCCCCAGCGTTTT. Translated: CASAQGHRGLNQPQRF.

Details on this clonotype: One end of the junction does not line up with germline, which may come from a read error. The J gene is TRBJ2-3, the V gene TRBV18, with 9 nucleotides matching TRBD1. Looked up from germline, CDR1 is KGHSH and CDR2 is LQKENI. This CDR3 has 15 amino acids. CDR3 bases: TGTGCCAGCTCTGCCGGGACAGGGTACACAGTTACGCAGTATTTT. Translated: CASSAGTGYTVTQYF.

This clonotype was counted ten times or more. V gene TRBV6-5 combines with J gene TRBJ1-1; D may be TRBD1 (5 bases). Germline CDR1 MNHEY, CDR2 SVGAGI. Trimming took off 0 bases at V and 1 base at J, with 9 bases between the two ends. The CDR3 extends over 15 amino acids. The chain's CDR3 is CASSYSQGKNTEAFF. DNA of the CDR3: TGTGCCAGCAGTTACTCGCAGGGTAAGAACACTGAAGCTTTCTTT.

The V and J genes are TRBV30 and TRBJ2-3, with D tentatively TRBD2 (6 bases). The CDR3 extends over 13 amino acids. CDR1 and CDR2 (germline): GTSNPN, SVGIG (reference sequence). Trimming took 4 bases from V and 2 from J, leaving 10 bases between them. The DNA for the CDR3 is TGTGCCTGGACCCGGGACTTCACAGATACGCAGTATTTT. Its protein product is CAWTRDFTDTQYF.

This clonotype has more than one count but fewer than ten. This sequence joins TRBV19 and TRBJ1-4, with 7 nucleotides matching TRBD1. This CDR3 region has 15 residues. The germline V gene encodes CDR1 LNHDA and CDR2 SQIVND (reference sequence). Trimming took 7 bases from V and 7 from J; bases not matched to a gene: 12. The CDR3 loop is CASTRRDSLIEKLFF. For the CDR3, the DNA is TGTGCCAGTACTAGGAGGGACAGCTTGATTGAAAAACTGTTTTTT.

In this sample, this clonotype turned up many times. This chain links TRBV12-3 or TRBV12-4 with TRBJ2-1; D remains ambiguous. Trimming stripped 8 bases from V and 2 bases from J, with 13 bases between. The CDR3 runs to 14 residues. The CDR3 nucleotides are TGTGCCAGCCTATCGGCCAACACCTACAATGAGCAGTTCTTC. Translated: CASLSANTYNEQFF.

This clonotype was seen ten or more times. J is TRBJ2-7 and V is TRBV6-2 or TRBV6-3; D is undetermined. Trimming left V 3 bases short and J 4 bases short, with 7 bases between. Germline CDR1 MNHEY, CDR2 SVGEGT. The CDR3 extends over 12 amino acids. The chain's CDR3 is CASSYWNYEQYF. The DNA for the CDR3 is TGTGCCAGCAGTTATTGGAATTACGAGCAGTACTTC.